This TCR beta chain was found in a study of patients and donors after allogeneic stem cell transplantation. Germline CDR1 DFQATT, CDR2 SNEGSKA (reference sequence). Trimming took off 2 bases at V and 0 bases at J, with 14 bases between the two ends. The CDR3 sequence is 16 residues long. TCRdb passed the RT-PCR reads through MiXCR, listing each CDR3 protein once. Of tens of thousands of distinct CDR3 sequences in the sample, roughly 4.9% are singletons; the top ten hold roughly 2.5%. This clonotype was picked up many times. The clonotype comes from a human donor who was either an allogeneic HSCT recipient or a stem cell or donor lymphocyte infusion donor (not recorded which). It is not recorded whose cells these are; they may come from a transplant donor. Sequenced: blood, either unsorted or a sorted T cell fraction (not recorded which). J is TRBJ2-1 and V is TRBV20-1, with D possibly called TRBD1 or TRBD2 (6 bases each). In nucleotides, the CDR3 is TGCAGTGCTAGAAAGGGGGGAGAAGGCTCCTACAATGAGCAGTTCTTC. Protein product: CSARKGGEGSYNEQFF.